Following are 2 T cell receptor beta chains from one sample sequenced in a study of T cells in localized non-small cell lung cancer. Generated by immunoSEQ multiplex PCR, the TCRdb table keeps only in-frame clones and is missing some. The table includes thousands of clones, roughly 28% detected once. The starting material was lung tumor tissue, obtained before any cancer treatment. The receptors shown here come from a female donor of 60 years or more with stage I lung adenocarcinoma.

The V and J genes are TRBV1 and TRBJ2-1; the table's D gene call, TRBD2, was not cross checked with the DNA. TRBV1 is described as a pseudogene. The CDR3 loop spans 17 amino acids. CDR3 amino acids: CASSQAPLAGGGNEQFF. Here the CDR3 DNA reads TGCGCCAGCAGCCAAGCCCCACTAGCGGGGGGTGGAAATGAGCAGTTCTTC.

This clone was counted between two and nine times. This chain uses TRBV11-3 with TRBJ2-1; possibly TRBD1 or TRBD2 for D (6 bases each). Germline loops: CDR1 SGHNT, CDR2 YENEEA. The V and J ends lost 5 bases and 7 bases respectively, with 18 bases between them. The CDR3 has 15 residues. The CDR3 DNA sequence: TGTGCCAGCAGCCTTGGGGGGCCGGGCGGGAATGAGCAGTTCTTC. Translation gives CASSLGGPGGNEQFF.